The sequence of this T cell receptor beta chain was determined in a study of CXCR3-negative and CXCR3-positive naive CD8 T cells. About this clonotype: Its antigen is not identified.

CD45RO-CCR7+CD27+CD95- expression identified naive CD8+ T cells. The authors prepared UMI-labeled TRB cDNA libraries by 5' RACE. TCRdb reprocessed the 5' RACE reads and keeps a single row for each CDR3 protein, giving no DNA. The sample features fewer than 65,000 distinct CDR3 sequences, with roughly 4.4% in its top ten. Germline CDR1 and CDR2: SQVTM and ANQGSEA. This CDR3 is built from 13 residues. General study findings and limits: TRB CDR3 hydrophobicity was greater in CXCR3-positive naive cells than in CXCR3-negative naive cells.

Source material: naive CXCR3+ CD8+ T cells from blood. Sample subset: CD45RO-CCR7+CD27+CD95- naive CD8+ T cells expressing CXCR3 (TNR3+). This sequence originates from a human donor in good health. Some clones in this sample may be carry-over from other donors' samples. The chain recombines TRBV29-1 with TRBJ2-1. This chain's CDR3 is CSVRTGGHNEQFF.